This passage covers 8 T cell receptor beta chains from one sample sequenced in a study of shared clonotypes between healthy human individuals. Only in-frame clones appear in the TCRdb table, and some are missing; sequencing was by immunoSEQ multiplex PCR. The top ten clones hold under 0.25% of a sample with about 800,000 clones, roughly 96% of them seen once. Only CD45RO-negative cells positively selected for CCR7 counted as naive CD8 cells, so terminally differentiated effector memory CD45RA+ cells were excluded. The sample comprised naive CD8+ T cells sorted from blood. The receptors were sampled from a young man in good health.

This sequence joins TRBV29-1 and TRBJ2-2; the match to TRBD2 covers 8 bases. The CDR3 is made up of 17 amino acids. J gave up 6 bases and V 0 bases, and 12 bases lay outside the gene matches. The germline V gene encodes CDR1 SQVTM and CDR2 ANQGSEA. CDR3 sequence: CSVEDRRAGVISGELFF. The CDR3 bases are TGCAGCGTTGAAGATCGGAGAGCGGGAGTTATATCCGGGGAGCTGTTTTTT.

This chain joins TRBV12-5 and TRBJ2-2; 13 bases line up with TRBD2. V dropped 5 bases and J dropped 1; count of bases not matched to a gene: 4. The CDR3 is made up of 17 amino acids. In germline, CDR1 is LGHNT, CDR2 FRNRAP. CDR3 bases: TGTGCTAGTGGTCGGGGACTAGCGGGATTGAACACCGGGGAGCTGTTTTTT. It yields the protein CASGRGLAGLNTGELFF.

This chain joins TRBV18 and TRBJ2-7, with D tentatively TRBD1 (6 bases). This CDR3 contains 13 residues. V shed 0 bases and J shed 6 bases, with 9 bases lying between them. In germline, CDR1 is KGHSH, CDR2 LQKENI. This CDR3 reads CASSPPRQAEQYF. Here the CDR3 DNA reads TGTGCCAGCTCACCACCGAGACAGGCCGAGCAGTACTTC.

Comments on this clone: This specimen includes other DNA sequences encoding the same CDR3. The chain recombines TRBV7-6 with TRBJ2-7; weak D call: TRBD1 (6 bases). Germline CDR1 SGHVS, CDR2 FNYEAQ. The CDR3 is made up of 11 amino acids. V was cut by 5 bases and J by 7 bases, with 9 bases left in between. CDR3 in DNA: TGTGCCAGCAGCCTTACAGGGGAGCAGTACTTC. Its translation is CASSLTGEQYF. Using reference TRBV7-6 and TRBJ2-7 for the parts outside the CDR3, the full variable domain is GAGVSQSPRYKVTKRGQDVALRCDPISGHVSLYWYRQALGQGPEFLTYFNYEAQQDKSGLPNDRFSAERPEGSISTLTIQRTEQRDSAMYRCASSLTGEQYFGPGTRLTVT.

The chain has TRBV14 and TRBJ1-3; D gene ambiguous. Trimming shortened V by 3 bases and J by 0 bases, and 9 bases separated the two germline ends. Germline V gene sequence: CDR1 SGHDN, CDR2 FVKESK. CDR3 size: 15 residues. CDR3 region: CASSQGFFSGNTIYF. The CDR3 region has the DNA TGTGCCAGCAGCCAGGGTTTTTTCTCTGGAAACACCATATATTTT.

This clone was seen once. The CDR3 is CASSPLSGAHYNEQFF. The CDR3 DNA reads TGTGCCAGCAGCCCCTTATCCGGGGCTCACTACAATGAGCAGTTCTTC. The V and J genes are TRBV11-3 and TRBJ2-1; D possibly uses TRBD1 or TRBD2 (5 bases each). Germline V gene lookup returns CDR1 SGHNT and CDR2 YENEEA. This CDR3 contains 16 residues. V was shortened by 5 bases and J by 3 bases, with 17 bases between the two germline ends.

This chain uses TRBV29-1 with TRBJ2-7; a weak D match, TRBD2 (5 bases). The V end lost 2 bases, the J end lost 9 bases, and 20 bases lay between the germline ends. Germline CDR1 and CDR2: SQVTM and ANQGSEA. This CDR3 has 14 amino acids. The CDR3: CSVEPKNGNGRQYF. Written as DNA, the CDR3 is TGCAGCGTTGAACCCAAGAACGGGAACGGTCGGCAGTACTTC.

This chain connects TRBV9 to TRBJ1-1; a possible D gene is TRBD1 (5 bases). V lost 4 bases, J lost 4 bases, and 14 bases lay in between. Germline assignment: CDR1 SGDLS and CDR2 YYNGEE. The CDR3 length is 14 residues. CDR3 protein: CASSTRGGGTEAFF. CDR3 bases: TGTGCCAGCAGCACGAGAGGTGGGGGCACTGAAGCTTTCTTT. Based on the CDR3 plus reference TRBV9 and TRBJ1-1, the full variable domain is DSGVTQTPKHLITATGQRVTLRCSPRSGDLSVYWYQQSLDQGLQFLIQYYNGEERAKGNILERFSAQQFPDLHSELNLSSLELGDSALYFCASSTRGGGTEAFFGQGTRLTVV.